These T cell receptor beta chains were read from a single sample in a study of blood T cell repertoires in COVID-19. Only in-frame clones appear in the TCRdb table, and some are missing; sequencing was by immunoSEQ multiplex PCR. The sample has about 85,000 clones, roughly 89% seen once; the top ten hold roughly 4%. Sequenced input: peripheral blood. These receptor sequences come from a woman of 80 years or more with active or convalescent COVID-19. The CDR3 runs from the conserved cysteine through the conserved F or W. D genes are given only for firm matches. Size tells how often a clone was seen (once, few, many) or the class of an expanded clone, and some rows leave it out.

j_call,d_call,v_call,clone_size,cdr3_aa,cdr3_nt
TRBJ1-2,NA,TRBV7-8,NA,CASSYTENYGYTF,TGTGCCAGCAGCTATACAGAGAACTATGGCTACACCTTC
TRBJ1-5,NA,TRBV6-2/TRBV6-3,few,CASSYRREQPQHF,TGTGCCAGCAGTTACCGTCGTGAGCAGCCCCAGCATTTT
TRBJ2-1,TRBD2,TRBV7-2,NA,CASSLGLAGVNEQFF,TGTGCCAGCAGCTTAGGGCTAGCGGGAGTGAATGAGCAGTTCTTC
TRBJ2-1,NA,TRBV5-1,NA,CASSPSDLFRGFF,TGCGCCAGCAGCCCCTCGGACCTATTTAGGGGGTTCTTC
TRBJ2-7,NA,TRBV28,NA,CASNSGQPYEQYF,TGTGCCAGCAACTCAGGACAGCCCTACGAGCAGTACTTC
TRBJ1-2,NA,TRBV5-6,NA,CASSSRGLNYGYTF,TGTGCCAGCAGCTCCAGGGGATTAAACTATGGCTACACCTTC
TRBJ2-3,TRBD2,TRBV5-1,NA,CASSLSLPPFKAGIPDTQYF,TGCGCCAGCAGCTTGTCCCTACCCCCCTTCAAAGCGGGAATCCCAGATACGCAGTATTTT
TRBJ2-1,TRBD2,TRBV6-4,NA,CASSPLGLAGAGEQFF,TGTGCCAGCAGTCCGCTGGGACTAGCGGGAGCGGGGGAGCAGTTCTTC
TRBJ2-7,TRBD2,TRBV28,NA,CASSGRTSGRLYEQYF,TGTGCCAGCAGTGGGCGGACTAGCGGGAGATTGTACGAGCAGTACTTC
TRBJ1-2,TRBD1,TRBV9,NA,CASSRDRNNYGYTF,TGTGCCAGCAGCCGGGACAGGAATAACTATGGCTACACCTTC
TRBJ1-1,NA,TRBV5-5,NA,CASSRPGTEAFF,TGTGCCAGCAGTCGTCCCGGGACTGAAGCTTTCTTT
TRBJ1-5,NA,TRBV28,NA,CASRQELNQPQHF,TGTGCCAGCAGACAGGAGCTCAATCAGCCCCAGCATTTT
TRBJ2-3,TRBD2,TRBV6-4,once,CASSDSYRLLLPGLAGFTDTQYF,TGTGCCAGCAGTGACTCTTACCGGCTCCTACTCCCGGGACTAGCGGGGTTCACAGATACGCAGTATTTT
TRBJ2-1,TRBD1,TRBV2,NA,CASSTSDRGLTSSYNEQFF,TGTGCCAGCAGTACCTCCGACAGGGGCCTTACCAGCTCCTACAATGAGCAGTTCTTC
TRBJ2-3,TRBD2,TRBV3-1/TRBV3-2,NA,CASSRLAGLAGDTQYF,TGTGCCAGCAGCCGTCTTGCGGGACTAGCGGGAGATACGCAGTATTTT
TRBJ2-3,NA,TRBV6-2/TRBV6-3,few,CASSQPQDTQYF,TGTGCCAGCAGCCAGCCTCAAGATACGCAGTATTTT
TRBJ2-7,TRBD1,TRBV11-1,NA,CASSLWDRTPYEQYF,TGTGCCAGCAGCCTCTGGGACAGAACCCCCTACGAGCAGTACTTC
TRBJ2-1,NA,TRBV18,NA,CASSPPGGTYNEQFF,TGTGCCAGCTCACCACCTGGCGGGACCTACAATGAGCAGTTCTTC
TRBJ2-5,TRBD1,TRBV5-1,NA,CASSPGQTIQETQYF,TGCGCCAGCAGCCCGGGACAGACGATACAAGAGACCCAGTACTTC
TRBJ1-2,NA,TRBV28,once,CASSSPGHYGYTF,TGTGCCAGCAGTTCGCCAGGGCACTATGGCTACACCTTC
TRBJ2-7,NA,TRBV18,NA,CASSPGLEVSYEQYF,TGTGCCAGCTCACCAGGGTTAGAGGTTTCCTACGAGCAGTACTTC
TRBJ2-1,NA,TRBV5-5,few,CASSLGVSTYNEQFF,TGTGCCAGCAGCTTGGGCGTTAGCACCTACAATGAGCAGTTCTTC
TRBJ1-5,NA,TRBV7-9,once,CASSFVDQPQHF,TGTGCCAGCAGCTTTGTCGATCAGCCCCAGCATTTT
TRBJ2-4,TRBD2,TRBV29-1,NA,CSVEGTSGKGENIQYF,TGCAGCGTTGAAGGGACTAGCGGGAAGGGCGAAAACATTCAGTACTTC
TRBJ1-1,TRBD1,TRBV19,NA,CATRRDRGNTEAFF,TGTGCCACAAGACGGGACAGGGGGAACACTGAAGCTTTCTTT
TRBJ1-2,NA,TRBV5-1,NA,CASSGQLNYGYTF,TGCGCCAGCAGCGGGCAGCTCAACTATGGCTACACCTTC
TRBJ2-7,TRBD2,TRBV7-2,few,CASSKRELTYEQYF,TGTGCCAGCAGCAAGCGGGAGCTCACCTACGAGCAGTACTTC
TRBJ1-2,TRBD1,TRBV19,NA,CASSGQGVYGYTF,TGTGCCAGTAGTGGACAGGGAGTCTATGGCTACACCTTC
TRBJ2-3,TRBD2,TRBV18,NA,CASSPPGLAGGWTQYF,TGTGCCAGCTCACCACCCGGACTAGCGGGAGGGTGGACGCAGTATTTT
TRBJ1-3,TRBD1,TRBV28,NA,CASSLLTGGYSGNTIYF,TGTGCCAGCAGTTTACTTACAGGGGGCTACTCTGGAAACACCATATATTTT
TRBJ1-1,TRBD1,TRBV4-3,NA,CASSRNLQGGTTEAFF,TGCGCCAGCAGCCGAAACTTACAGGGGGGGACCACTGAAGCTTTCTTT
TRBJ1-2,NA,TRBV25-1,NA,CASSEGVRDRDYGYTF,TGTGCCAGCAGTGAAGGTGTCAGGGATCGCGACTATGGCTACACCTTC
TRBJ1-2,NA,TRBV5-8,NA,CASSLEGDGYGYTF,TGTGCCAGCAGCTTGGAGGGGGATGGCTATGGCTACACCTTC
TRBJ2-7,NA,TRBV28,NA,CASSLVGGESYEQYF,TGTGCCAGCAGTTTAGTAGGGGGAGAGTCCTACGAGCAGTACTTC
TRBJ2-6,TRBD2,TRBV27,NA,CASSFSGKVTGANVLTF,TGTGCCAGCAGTTTTAGCGGGAAGGTCACTGGGGCCAACGTCCTGACTTTC